These 8 T cell receptor beta chains came from one sample sequenced in a study of blood T cell repertoires in COVID-19. Data came from immunoSEQ multiplex PCR; TCRdb stores just in-frame clones and leaves some out. Of roughly 200,000 clones listed, 86% are singletons. Sequencing used PBMCs or T cells enriched from blood (not recorded which). The receptors stem from a man between 40 and 49 years old with acute COVID-19.

The chain carries TRBV3-1 (or the pseudogene TRBV3-2) and TRBJ2-1, with 10 bases identical to TRBD2. The CDR3 spans 16 residues. Germline V gene data show CDR1 as LGHDT and CDR2 as YNNKEL (reference sequence). The ends lost 1 base at V and 7 bases at J; junction bases unmatched: 7. CDR3 coding DNA: TGTGCCAGCAGCCAAGTAATAAGCGGGAGGGGGAATGAGCAGTTCTTC. Residues: CASSQVISGRGNEQFF.

V is TRBV18 and J is TRBJ2-7, with D perhaps TRBD2 (6 bases). The CDR3 has 14 residues. V was shortened by 3 bases and J by 3 bases, with 12 bases between the two germline ends. The germline V gene has CDR1 KGHSH and CDR2 LQKENI. CDR3 loop: CASSPGTSHYEQYF. CDR3 nucleotide sequence: TGTGCCAGCTCACCGGGCACTAGCCACTACGAGCAGTACTTC.

J is TRBJ2-7 and V is TRBV27; the D gene is possibly TRBD2 (6 bases). The CDR3 extends over 13 amino acids. CDR1 and CDR2 from the germline V gene are MNHEY and SMNVEV (reference sequence). V gave up 3 bases and J gave up 5 bases, with 11 bases separating them. CDR3 sequence (DNA): TGTGCCAGCAGTTTCGGAGGGGACCACGAGCAGTACTTC. Protein: CASSFGGDHEQYF.

V and J are TRBV27 and TRBJ2-1; TRBD2 is a possible D gene (6 bases). V lost 3 bases, J lost 6 bases, and 15 bases lay in between. The CDR3 extends over 15 amino acids. Germline V gene sequence: CDR1 MNHEY, CDR2 SMNVEV (reference sequence). The CDR3 DNA reads TGTGCCAGCAGTTTGAGCACGGGAGTGGGCAATGAGCAGTTCTTC. The encoded protein is CASSLSTGVGNEQFF.

For this clone: The same CDR3 arises from other DNA sequences in this sample as well. CDR3 loop: CASSFGGSSYNEQFF. The CDR3 coding sequence is TGCGCCAGCAGCTTCGGGGGGAGCTCCTACAATGAGCAGTTCTTC. This sequence joins TRBV5-1 and TRBJ2-1, with TRBD2 matching 7 bases. V was clipped by 2 bases and J by 0 bases; unmatched bases: 2. The CDR3 loop spans 15 amino acids. The germline V gene encodes CDR1 SGHRS and CDR2 YFSETQ.

On this clone: Other DNA sequences from this sample encode an identical CDR3 as well. The chain recombines TRBV29-1 with TRBJ1-4; D is ambiguous. Germline CDR1 is SQVTM and CDR2 is ANQGSEA. Trimming removed 0 bases from V and 8 bases from J, with 16 bases in between. The CDR3 contains 15 residues. CDR3 in amino acids: CSVEESAGFGEKLFF. CDR3 DNA: TGCAGCGTTGAAGAGAGTGCGGGGTTTGGGGAAAAACTGTTTTTT.

The rearrangement uses TRBV28 and TRBJ2-1; possible D gene TRBD2, 6 bases. Looked up from germline, CDR1 is MDHEN and CDR2 is SYDVKM. CDR3 length: 13 amino acids. The V end lost 5 bases, the J end lost 7 bases, and 12 bases lay between the germline ends. CDR3 region: CASSVSGSNEQFF. In nucleotides, the CDR3 is TGTGCCAGCAGTGTAAGCGGGTCAAATGAGCAGTTCTTC.

The chain couples TRBV12-3 or TRBV12-4 to TRBJ1-4; 9 positions match TRBD1. There are 13 residues in the CDR3. Trimming cost V 6 bases and J 12 bases; bases outside gene matches: 8. DNA for the CDR3: TGTGCCAGCAGGGGACAGGGTAATGAGGAACTGTTTTTT. It encodes CASRGQGNEELFF.